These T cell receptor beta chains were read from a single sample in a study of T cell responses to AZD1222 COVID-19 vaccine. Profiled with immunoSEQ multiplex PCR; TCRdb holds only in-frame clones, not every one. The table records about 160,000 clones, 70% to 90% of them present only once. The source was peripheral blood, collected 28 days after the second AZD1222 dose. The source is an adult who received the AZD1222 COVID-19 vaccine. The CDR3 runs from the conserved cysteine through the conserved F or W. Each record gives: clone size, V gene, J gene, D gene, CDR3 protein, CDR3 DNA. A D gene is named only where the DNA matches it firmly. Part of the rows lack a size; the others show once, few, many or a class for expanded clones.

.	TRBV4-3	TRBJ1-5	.	CASSQAVGGGQPQHF	TGCGCCAGCAGCCAAGCGGTGGGGGGCGGACAGCCCCAGCATTTT
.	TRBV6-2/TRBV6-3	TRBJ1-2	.	CASSYSRVLYGYTF	TGTGCCAGCAGTTACTCACGGGTACTCTATGGCTACACCTTC
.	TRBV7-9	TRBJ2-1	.	CASSDGADEQFF	TGTGCCAGCAGTGACGGGGCCGATGAGCAGTTCTTC
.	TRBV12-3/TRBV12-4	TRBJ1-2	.	CASSQGQNYGYTF	TGTGCCAGCAGTCAGGGGCAGAACTATGGCTACACCTTC
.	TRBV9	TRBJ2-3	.	CASSVGGGPTDTQYF	TGTGCCAGCAGCGTAGGAGGGGGACCCACAGATACGCAGTATTTT
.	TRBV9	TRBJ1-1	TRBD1	CASSDDPGQLNTEAFF	TGTGCCAGCAGCGATGATCCGGGACAGCTGAACACTGAAGCTTTCTTT
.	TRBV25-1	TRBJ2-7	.	CATRPTGSYEQYF	TGTGCCACCCGACCCACGGGCTCCTACGAGCAGTACTTC
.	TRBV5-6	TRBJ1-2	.	CASLTGFRGYTF	TGTGCCAGCCTAACAGGGTTTCGCGGCTACACCTTC
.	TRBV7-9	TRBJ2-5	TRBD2	CASEPGLAGPWEETQYF	TGTGCCAGCGAACCGGGACTAGCGGGCCCTTGGGAAGAGACCCAGTACTTC
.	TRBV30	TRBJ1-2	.	CAWSLTANYGYTF	TGTGCCTGGAGCCTGACGGCTAACTATGGCTACACCTTC
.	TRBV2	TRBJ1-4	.	CASSKKGGNEKLFF	TGTGCCAGCAGTAAGAAGGGGGGGAATGAAAAACTGTTTTTT
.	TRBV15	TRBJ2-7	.	CATSRGESGIREQYF	TGTGCCACCAGCAGAGGGGAGTCGGGAATTAGGGAGCAGTACTTC
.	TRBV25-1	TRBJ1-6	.	CASQGGNNSPLHF	TGTGCCAGCCAAGGAGGGAATAATTCACCCCTCCACTTT
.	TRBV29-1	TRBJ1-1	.	CSVFEAWDTEAFF	TGCAGCGTCTTCGAGGCCTGGGACACTGAAGCTTTCTTT
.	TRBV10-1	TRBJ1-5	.	CASSNEGNQPQHF	TGCGCCAGCAGCAACGAGGGGAATCAGCCCCAGCATTTT
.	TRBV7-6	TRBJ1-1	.	CASSDEMNTEAFF	TGTGCCAGCAGCGACGAAATGAACACTGAAGCTTTCTTT
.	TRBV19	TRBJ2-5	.	CASSIDKGGPRLTQYF	TGTGCCAGTAGTATAGATAAGGGGGGGCCGCGGCTGACCCAGTACTTC
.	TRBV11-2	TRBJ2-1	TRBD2	CASSLASGFYNEQFF	TGTGCCAGCAGCTTAGCTAGCGGCTTCTACAATGAGCAGTTCTTC
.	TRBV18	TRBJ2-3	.	CASSPPELTDTQYF	TGTGCCAGCTCACCACCGGAACTCACAGATACGCAGTATTTT
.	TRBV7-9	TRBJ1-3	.	CASSGRAISGNTIYF	TGTGCCAGCAGCGGGCGGGCTATCTCTGGAAACACCATATATTTT
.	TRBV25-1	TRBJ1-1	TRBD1	CASNVRGRHTEAFF	TGTGCCAGCAATGTGAGGGGGCGCCACACTGAAGCTTTCTTT
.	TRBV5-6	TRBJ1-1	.	CASSKGGTEAFF	TGTGCCAGCAGTAAGGGGGGGACTGAAGCTTTCTTT
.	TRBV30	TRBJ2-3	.	CAWSVRQAFATQYF	TGTGCCTGGAGTGTAAGGCAGGCTTTCGCTACGCAGTATTTT
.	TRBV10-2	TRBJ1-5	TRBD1	CASSADRAVQPQHF	TGCGCCAGCAGCGCAGACAGGGCCGTTCAGCCCCAGCATTTT
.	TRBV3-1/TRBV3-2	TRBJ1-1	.	CASSQVGSDTEAFF	TGTGCCAGCAGCCAGGTGGGTAGTGACACTGAAGCTTTCTTT
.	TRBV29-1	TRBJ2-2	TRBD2	CSVRLAGGQFANTGELFF	TGCAGCGTAAGACTAGCGGGGGGCCAGTTCGCGAACACCGGGGAGCTGTTTTTT
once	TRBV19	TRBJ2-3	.	CASSFLLLDTQYF	TGTGCCAGTAGTTTTCTCCTTCTCGATACGCAGTATTTT
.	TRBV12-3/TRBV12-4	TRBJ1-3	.	CASSLLSTIYF	TGTGCCAGCAGTTTATTGAGCACCATATATTTT
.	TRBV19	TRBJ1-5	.	CASSIGAISNQPQHF	TGTGCCAGTAGTATTGGTGCCATAAGCAATCAGCCCCAGCATTTT
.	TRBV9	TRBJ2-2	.	CASSGRTVPTGELFF	TGTGCCAGCAGCGGACGGACAGTGCCCACCGGGGAGCTGTTTTTT
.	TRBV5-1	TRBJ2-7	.	CASSFGEGGEQYF	TGCGCCAGCAGCTTCGGGGAAGGGGGCGAGCAGTACTTC
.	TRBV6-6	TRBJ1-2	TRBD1	CASSAPGQGFGDYTF	TGTGCCAGCAGTGCACCGGGACAGGGCTTTGGTGACTACACCTTC
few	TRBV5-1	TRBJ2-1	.	CASSTSLTLTNEQFF	TGCGCCAGCAGCACCTCCTTGACACTAACAAATGAGCAGTTCTTC
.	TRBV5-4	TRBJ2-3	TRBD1	CAIRQGMVTDTQYF	TGTGCCATACGACAGGGGATGGTCACAGATACGCAGTATTTT
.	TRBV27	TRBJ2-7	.	CASSPGLDYEQYF	TGTGCCAGCTCCCCGGGACTGGACTACGAGCAGTACTTC
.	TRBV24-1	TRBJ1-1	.	CATSDYLGTAFF	TGTGCCACCAGTGATTATCTGGGGACAGCTTTCTTT
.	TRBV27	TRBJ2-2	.	CASSPQNDLIYTGELFF	TGTGCCAGCAGTCCCCAGAACGACTTGATTTACACCGGGGAGCTGTTTTTT
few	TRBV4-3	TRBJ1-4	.	CASAPDISEKLFF	TGCGCCAGCGCCCCGGATATTTCAGAAAAACTGTTTTTT
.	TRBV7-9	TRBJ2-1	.	CASSPTRTGGIYNEQFF	TGTGCCAGCAGCCCGACTCGGACGGGTGGGATTTACAATGAGCAGTTCTTC
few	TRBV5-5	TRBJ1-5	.	CASSLSENQPQHF	TGTGCCAGCAGCTTGAGTGAAAATCAGCCCCAGCATTTT
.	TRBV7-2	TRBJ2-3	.	CASSLASLGQYF	TGTGCCAGCAGCTTAGCCTCCCTTGGGCAGTATTTT
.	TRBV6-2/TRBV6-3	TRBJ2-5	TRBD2	CASSPRFAGGKETQYF	TGTGCCAGCAGCCCGAGGTTCGCGGGGGGGAAAGAGACCCAGTACTTC
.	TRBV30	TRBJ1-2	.	CAFARVREDYGYTF	TGTGCCTTTGCCCGGGTCAGGGAAGACTATGGCTACACCTTC
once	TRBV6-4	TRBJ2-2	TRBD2	CASRGFRGDTGELFF	TGTGCCAGCCGGGGCTTCCGGGGGGACACCGGGGAGCTGTTTTTT
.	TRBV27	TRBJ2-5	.	CASSPKGETQYF	TGTGCCAGCAGCCCCAAGGGGGAGACCCAGTACTTC
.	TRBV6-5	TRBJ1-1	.	CASSTGTKAFF	TGTGCCAGCAGCACCGGGACAAAGGCTTTCTTT
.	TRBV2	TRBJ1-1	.	CARERAPQGAFF	TGTGCCAGGGAACGGGCCCCTCAAGGTGCTTTCTTT
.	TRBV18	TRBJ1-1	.	CASSPNEGPSTEAFF	TGTGCCAGCTCACCGAATGAAGGGCCAAGTACTGAAGCTTTCTTT